One and the same sample provided the 22 T cell receptor beta chains below, sequenced in a study of vaccination and CD4 T cells after COVID-19 (dated by TCRdb to between 2021 and 2023). Antigen specificity for these receptors is unknown. The sample's treatment or condition label, decoded: roughly 11-day PBMC culture with coronavirus spike peptide pools or control peptides (ViraFEST assay). The library was built by means of PCR. Sequenced using an Illumina iSeq 100. DNA from cultured CD4+ T cells underwent TCR sequencing with the Oncomine TCR Beta short-read assay at the Johns Hopkins FTIC core. TCRdb reprocessing: public reads trimmed at Q25 with fastp, clones called with MiXCR, in-frame beta chains kept. Rows with a matching CDR3 protein are joined into one entry that keeps the most common DNA and genes. In this sample the table shows some 20,000 distinct CDR3 sequences, about 43% of which occur a single time. Of the sample, around 3% is held by the ten largest clones.

This sample comprised CD4+ T cells from blood, cultured in vitro, obtained after SARS-CoV-2 vaccination. The receptor set was obtained from a human donor who had recovered from COVID-19.

The J gene is TRBJ1-1, the V gene TRBV7-9, with 8 nucleotides matching TRBD1. Germline assignment: CDR1 SEHNR and CDR2 FQNEAQ (reference sequence). The CDR3 length is 15 residues. V lost 5 bases to trimming and J lost 5 bases; unmatched junction nucleotides: 10. The CDR3 DNA reads TGTGCCAGCAGCCCACCGACAGGGGTTTTGACTGAAGCTTTCTTT. Its protein product is CASSPPTGVLTEAFF. The whole variable domain, filled in from reference TRBV7-9 and TRBJ1-1, reads DTGVSQNPRHKITKRGQNVTFRCDPISEHNRLYWYRQTLGQGPEFLTYFQNEAQLEKSRLLSDRFSAERPKGSFSTLEIQRTEQGDSAMYLCASSPPTGVLTEAFFGQGTRLTVV.

This clonotype was picked up a small number of times. The chain is built from TRBV7-9 and TRBJ2-3; 7 bases map to TRBD2. Germline CDR1 is SEHNR and CDR2 is FQNEAQ (reference sequence). The V and J ends lost 8 bases and 0 bases, in that order; junction bases with no gene match: 5. The CDR3 extends over 14 amino acids. The CDR3 DNA reads TGTGCCAGCCCGGGGACTACCAGCACAGATACGCAGTATTTT. Protein product: CASPGTTSTDTQYF.

Details on this clonotype: One end of the junction varies from germline; a read error may be responsible. This chain links TRBV25-1 with TRBJ1-2, with no clear D. Germline V gene lookup returns CDR1 MGHDK and CDR2 SYGVNS. There are 14 residues in the CDR3. The CDR3 nucleotides are TGTGCCAGCAGTGAATCGCGTTTCCCCTATGGCTACACTTTC. Residues: CASSESRFPYGYTF.

This CDR3 reads CASSRDRVNSPLHF. The DNA of the CDR3 is TGTGCCAGCTCACGAGACAGGGTTAATTCACCCCTCCACTTT. The rearrangement joins TRBV18 to TRBJ1-6; the match to TRBD1 covers 7 bases. V was pared by 4 bases and J by 6 bases, with 3 bases of the junction left unmatched. The CDR3 extends over 14 amino acids. CDR1 and CDR2 (germline): KGHSH, LQKENI.

There are a few counts of this clonotype. V usage is TRBV11-3 and J usage is TRBJ1-1; unclear D gene. Per germline, CDR1 SGHNT and CDR2 YENEEA. The length of the CDR3 is 13 residues. The V and J ends lost 5 bases and 7 bases respectively, with 14 bases between them. CDR3 in amino acids: CASSRQYQHEAFF. Written as DNA, the CDR3 is TGTGCCAGCAGCCGCCAGTACCAACATGAAGCTTTCTTT.

This clonotype was counted a few times. The chain links TRBV19 to TRBJ1-2; 7 bases are shared with TRBD1. The germline CDR1 and CDR2 sequences are LNHDA and SQIVND (reference sequence). Trimming removed 5 bases from V and 8 bases from J; junction bases left unmatched: 8. There are 13 residues in the CDR3. The CDR3 region has the DNA TGTGCCAGTAGTCTCGACAGGGTCGGAGGCTACACCTTC. Protein product: CASSLDRVGGYTF.

This rearrangement joins TRBV18 to TRBJ2-7; D remains unclear. V shed 3 bases and J shed 3 bases, with 6 bases lying between them. This CDR3 comprises 12 residues. Per the germline V gene, CDR1 is KGHSH and CDR2 is LQKENI. CDR3 sequence (DNA): TGTGCCAGCTCACCGGAAAACTACGAGCAGTACTTC. It encodes CASSPENYEQYF. The variable domain in full, with the rest retrieved from reference TRBV18 and TRBJ2-7, is NAGVMQNPRHLVRRRGQEARLRCSPMKGHSHVYWYRQLPEEGLKFMVYLQKENIIDESGMPKERFSAEFPKEGPSILRIQQVVRGDSAAYFCASSPENYEQYFGPGTRLTVT.

The rearrangement uses TRBV7-9 and TRBJ2-5; D may correspond to TRBD1 or TRBD2 (5 bases each). V was trimmed by 5 bases and J by 2 bases, leaving 12 bases between them. Germline values: CDR1 SEHNR, CDR2 FQNEAQ (reference sequence). CDR3 length: 14 residues. The CDR3 region has the DNA TGTGCCAGCAGCCGTGGGACGTTGCAAGAGACCCAGTACTTC. Amino acid sequence: CASSRGTLQETQYF.

This chain uses TRBV5-4 with TRBJ1-6; 9 nucleotides agree with TRBD1. CDR3 length: 16 residues. V lost 0 bases, J lost 9 bases, and 7 bases stayed unmatched. Germline V lookup: CDR1 SGHNT, CDR2 YYREEE (reference sequence). The CDR3 nucleotides read TGTGCCAGCAGCTTGGTGGGACAGGGTTTGGGTTCACCCCTCCACTTT. Its protein product is CASSLVGQGLGSPLHF.

This chain connects TRBV7-9 to TRBJ1-4; D is uncertain. Germline V gene lookup returns CDR1 SEHNR and CDR2 FQNEAQ (reference sequence). The CDR3 covers 15 residues. V lost 2 bases to trimming and J lost 4 bases, with 11 bases between them. DNA for the CDR3: TGTGCCAGCAGCTTAAGTGCAGGACTTAATGAAAAACTGTTTTTT. This sequence encodes CASSLSAGLNEKLFF.

This clonotype appeared a few times. The chain links TRBV30 to TRBJ1-1; D is ambiguous. The V end was cut by 0 bases, the J end by 8 bases, with 13 bases between. Germline assignment: CDR1 GTSNPN and CDR2 SVGIG (reference sequence). The length of the CDR3 is 13 residues. CDR3 residues: CAWSVSSNGEAFF. Written as DNA, the CDR3 is TGTGCCTGGAGTGTATCTTCGAACGGGGAAGCTTTCTTT.

This clonotype was recorded only once. V is TRBV19 and J is TRBJ1-1; tentatively, D is TRBD1 (5 bases). Trimming shortened V by 1 base and J by 4 bases, and 10 bases separated the two germline ends. This CDR3 is 14 amino acids long. Germline-derived CDR1 and CDR2 are LNHDA and SQIVND (reference sequence). DNA of the CDR3: TGTGCCAGTAGTATAGCCAGGGTCTTCACTGAAGCTTTCTTT. Translation: CASSIARVFTEAFF.

This clonotype was seen a handful of times. The chain has TRBV2 and TRBJ2-1; TRBD1 agrees at 10 bases. CDR1 SNHLY and CDR2 FYNNEI come from the germline V gene. CDR3 length equals 14 residues. J gave up 4 bases and V 6 bases, and 3 bases lay outside the gene matches. CDR3 sequence (DNA): TGTGCCAGCAGCCGGGACAGGGGTTACAATGAGCAGTTCTTC. Residues: CASSRDRGYNEQFF.

The chain links TRBV6-2 or TRBV6-3 to TRBJ2-5; a possible D gene is TRBD2 (7 bases). The germline V gene has CDR1 MNHEY and CDR2 SVGEGT. This CDR3 spans 13 amino acids. V lost 5 bases, J lost 2 bases, and 9 bases lay in between. This CDR3 is CASSRGGQETQYF. The DNA for the CDR3 is TGTGCCAGCAGTAGGGGGGGTCAAGAGACCCAGTACTTC.

The chain carries TRBV7-9 and TRBJ2-7; 7 bases line up with TRBD1. Unmatched junction bases numbered 5, after V lost 5 bases and J lost 1 base. The CDR3 runs 14 residues. Per the germline V gene, CDR1 is SEHNR and CDR2 is FQNEAQ (reference sequence). The CDR3 sequence is CASSRGGASYEQYF. DNA for the CDR3: TGTGCCAGCAGCAGAGGGGGCGCTTCCTACGAGCAGTACTTC.

The chain carries TRBV6-5 and TRBJ2-2; TRBD2 matches 14 bases. J was trimmed by 6 bases and V by 2 bases; bases with no gene match: 2. The CDR3 length is 16 residues. The germline gives CDR1 MNHEY, CDR2 SVGAGI. The CDR3 sequence: CASSYGLAGGPGELFF. The CDR3 nucleotides read TGTGCCAGCAGTTACGGACTAGCGGGAGGCCCCGGGGAGCTGTTTTTT.

The chain couples TRBV30 to TRBJ2-1, with 15 bases fitting TRBD2. This CDR3 is built from 14 residues. Germline loops: CDR1 GTSNPN, CDR2 SVGIG (reference sequence). Losses at the gene ends were 5 bases for V and 10 bases for J; bases not matched to a gene: 6. This chain's CDR3 is CAWDGTSGGLEQFF. The CDR3 DNA reads as TGTGCCTGGGACGGGACTAGCGGGGGGTTGGAGCAGTTCTTC.

This clonotype was seen more than once but under ten times. The gene calls are TRBV7-2 and TRBJ1-1, with D unclear. Per the germline V gene, CDR1 is SGHTA and CDR2 is FQGNSA. With 5 bases removed from V and 8 bases from J, the gap between germline ends came to 12 bases. This CDR3 spans 12 amino acids. CDR3 in amino acids: CASSPTRREAFF. DNA of the CDR3: TGTGCCAGCAGCCCCACTCGTAGAGAAGCTTTCTTT.

The CDR3 protein is CASSYRGAGYTF. CDR3 nucleotide sequence: TGTGCCAGCAGTTACCGGGGGGCCGGCTACACCTTC. The chain couples TRBV6-5 to TRBJ1-2; D is perhaps TRBD1 (6 bases). The ends were cut back, 2 bases at V and 8 bases at J, with 9 bases in the middle. CDR1 and CDR2 (germline): MNHEY, SVGAGI. This CDR3 comprises 12 residues.

In its sample, this clonotype was seen once. This chain joins TRBV27 and TRBJ2-7; tentative D call: TRBD1 (6 bases). The CDR3 consists of 15 residues. CDR1 MNHEY and CDR2 SMNVEV come from the germline V gene (reference sequence). V was cut by 8 bases and J by 3 bases, with 20 bases left in between. DNA for the CDR3: TGTGCCAGCTCTGTAGGGGGAGACTACTTCTACGAGCAGTACTTC. It encodes CASSVGGDYFYEQYF.

This clonotype turned up a few times. An end of the junction differs from the germline gene, which may be a read error. The chain combines TRBV6-1 with TRBJ1-1; D is uncertain. Germline V gene lookup returns CDR1 MNHNS and CDR2 SASEGT. The CDR3 is 14 residues long. For the CDR3, the DNA is TGTGCCAGCAGGGAAGGGAGCCTGAACACTGAAGCTTTCTTT. Amino acids: CASREGSLNTEAFF.

The chain's CDR3 is CASSLNPAGPTGELFF. CDR3 nucleotide sequence: TGTGCCAGCAGCCTAAATCCCGCAGGGCCCACCGGGGAGCTGTTTTTT. The chain uses TRBV7-2 and TRBJ2-2; possibly TRBD1 for D (5 bases). The CDR3 runs to 16 residues. V was cut by 5 bases and J by 4 bases, with 17 bases left in between. CDR1 is SGHTA, CDR2 FQGNSA, per germline.